This record looks at one TCR beta chain sequence and its context. Sequenced by immunoSEQ multiplex PCR; TCRdb stores in-frame clones only, minus some. The repertoire holds about 350,000 clones, with approximately 86% as singletons. This sample's treatment: about 20 received Ad26.COV2.S at low or high dose, single or two shots; 5 received placebo; per-sample allocation not given. It was on day 63 after the first vaccine or placebo injection that samples were taken. This sample stems from a study of Ad26.COV2.S vaccination and SARS-CoV-2 variants. The CDR3 contains 11 residues. Trimming removed 3 bases at V and 2 bases at J, with 4 bases between. Germline CDR1 reads SQVTM; CDR2 reads ANQGSEA.

This TCR was recovered from a person between 18 and 65 years old who received the Ad26.COV2.S COVID-19 vaccine or a placebo. This chain links TRBV29-1 with TRBJ1-2; unclear D gene. The sample in question was peripheral blood, obtained in a trial of Ad26.COV2.S vaccine versus placebo. The chain's CDR3 is CSVDRNYGYTF. For the CDR3, the DNA is TGCAGCGTTGACCGGAACTATGGCTACACCTTC.